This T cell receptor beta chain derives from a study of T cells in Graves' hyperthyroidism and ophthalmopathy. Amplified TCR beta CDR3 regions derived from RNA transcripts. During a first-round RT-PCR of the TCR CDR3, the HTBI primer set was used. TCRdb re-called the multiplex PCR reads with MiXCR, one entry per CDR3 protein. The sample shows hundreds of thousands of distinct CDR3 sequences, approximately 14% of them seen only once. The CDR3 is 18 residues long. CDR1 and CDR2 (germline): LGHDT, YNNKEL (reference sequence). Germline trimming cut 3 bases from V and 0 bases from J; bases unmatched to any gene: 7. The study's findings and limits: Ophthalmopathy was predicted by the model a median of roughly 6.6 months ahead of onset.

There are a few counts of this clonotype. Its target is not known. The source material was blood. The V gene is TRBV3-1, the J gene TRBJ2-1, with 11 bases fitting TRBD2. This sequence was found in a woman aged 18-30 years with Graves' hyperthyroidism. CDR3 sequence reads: CASSHPGLAAYSYNEQFF. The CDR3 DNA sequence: TGTGCCAGCAGCCACCCGGGACTAGCGGCCTACTCCTACAATGAGCAGTTCTTC.